This TCR beta chain was found in a study of cytomegalovirus exposure and HLA in healthy donors. A multiplex PCR was run with 60 Vbeta primers and 13 Jbeta primers. The data were produced by immunoSEQ multiplex PCR, yet TCRdb's version contains in-frame clones alone and is incomplete. The table includes some 140,000 clones, around 80% detected once. Study conclusions and caveats: At a 0.05 false discovery rate, a later analysis found 16,951 TCR beta sequences to be associated with HLA alleles.

The junction had 6 bases not matched to a gene; V was cut back by 5 bases and J by 7 bases. The germline V gene has CDR1 LNHDA and CDR2 SQIVND (reference sequence). This CDR3 is 14 amino acids long. A word on this clone: The antigen remains unidentified.

Healthy bone marrow donors made up the donors. When sampled, the donors appeared nominally healthy, though they likely had unrecorded immune exposures. Sequenced material: PBMCs. This TCR derives from a man aged 25 to 40 in good health. The chain carries TRBV19 and TRBJ1-4, with TRBD1 matching 8 bases. For the CDR3, the DNA is TGTGCCAGTAGTTCAGGGGGCAGCGGTGAAAAACTGTTTTTT. Translating it yields CASSSGGSGEKLFF.